This paragraph covers one T cell receptor beta chain sequence. What it recognizes is unknown. This sample was taken from a study of cytomegalovirus exposure and HLA in healthy donors. Whole-study results and caveats: A few CMV-associated chains were confirmed in vitro to be specific for CMV antigens.

13 Jbeta primers and 60 Vbeta primers were used for the PCR. The protocol was immunoSEQ multiplex PCR, while the TCRdb copy is restricted to in-frame clones and leaves out a portion. The sample table includes approximately 100,000 clones. V was cut by 8 bases and J by 8 bases, with 18 bases left in between. CDR3 length: 13 residues. Germline CDR1 and CDR2: MNHNS and SASEGT. Sequenced input: PBMCs. J is TRBJ1-2 and V is TRBV6-1; D is undetermined. The origin of this receptor is a middle-aged man in good health and CMV-seropositive. CDR3: CASHTREAGGYTF. DNA of the CDR3: TGTGCCAGCCATACACGGGAAGCGGGGGGCTACACCTTC.